This passage covers 25 T cell receptor beta chains from one sample sequenced in a study of blood T cells in healthy people across ages. Alongside a J-beta primer mix, a sample-barcoded 5' primer served in a second PCR lasting roughly 7 to 11 cycles. TCRdb analysed the 5' RACE reads with MiXCR anew, one entry per CDR3 protein. The repertoire includes around 1,900,000 distinct CDR3 sequences, about 39% of them detected once, and roughly 23% sits in the top ten. Sequencing used blood. All receptors derive from a human donor in good health.

The CDR3 bases are TGTGCCAGCAGCATGACAGAAGCCAAGCAGTTCTTC. Residues: CASSMTEAKQFF. The chain joins TRBV12-3 or TRBV12-4 to TRBJ2-1; D is possibly TRBD1 (5 bases). V was cut by 6 bases and J by 11 bases, with 14 bases left in between. The CDR3 contains 12 residues.

This rearrangement joins TRBV11-1 to TRBJ1-2, with 10 bases lining up with TRBD1. The V gene's germline CDR1 is SGHAT and CDR2 FQDESV (reference sequence). The length of the CDR3 is 14 residues. With V trimmed by 3 bases and J by 6 bases, 4 bases remained unmatched. Here the CDR3 reads CASSLDRGKDGYTF. The DNA of the CDR3 is TGTGCCAGCAGCTTGGACAGGGGGAAAGATGGCTACACCTTC.

This CDR3 reads CASSSRGGRGTEAFF. The CDR3 nucleotides are TGTGCCAGCAGCTCAAGGGGGGGGCGCGGGACTGAAGCTTTCTTT. V usage is TRBV7-6 and J usage is TRBJ1-1; tentative D call: TRBD1 (6 bases). The CDR3 has 15 residues. CDR1 and CDR2 from the germline V gene are SGHVS and FNYEAQ. Trimming stripped 4 bases from V and 5 bases from J, with 17 bases between.

The chain uses TRBV20-1 and TRBJ1-4, with D perhaps matching TRBD1 (5 bases). Trimming removed 3 bases from V and 0 bases from J, with 8 bases in between. The length of the CDR3 is 14 residues. Per germline, CDR1 DFQATT and CDR2 SNEGSKA (reference sequence). In DNA, the CDR3 is TGCAGTGCTAGCCGGGACGCAACTAATGAAAAACTGTTTTTT. Translation: CSASRDATNEKLFF.

The rearrangement joins TRBV12-3 or TRBV12-4 to TRBJ1-6, with 10 nucleotides matching TRBD1. V was pared by 8 bases and J by 10 bases, with 5 bases of the junction left unmatched. CDR3 length: 13 amino acids. For the CDR3, the DNA is TGTGCCAGCGGTGGACAGGGGGGCTCACCCCTCCACTTT. Its protein product is CASGGQGGSPLHF.

Of note for this clonotype: At one of its ends the junction is not consistent with the germline gene, which may arise from a read error. This rearrangement joins TRBV6-4 to TRBJ2-1; 9 bases line up with TRBD1. Germline-derived CDR1 and CDR2 are MRHNA and SNTAGT. The CDR3 length is 15 residues. This CDR3 is CTSSDSKTGGNEQFF. Written as DNA, the CDR3 is TGTACCAGCAGTGACTCCAAGACAGGGGGCAATGAGCAGTTCTTC.

The rearrangement joins TRBV7-2 to TRBJ2-7; 7 positions match TRBD2. This CDR3 region has 14 residues. The germline V gene has CDR1 SGHTA and CDR2 FQGNSA. The V segment lost 5 bases and the J segment 1 base; nucleotides outside the gene matches: 5. In DNA, the CDR3 is TGTGCCAGCAGCGTCTCTAGCGGATCCTACGAGCAGTACTTC. Its protein is CASSVSSGSYEQYF.

This clonotype occurred a few times. The chain uses TRBV29-1 and TRBJ2-7; 7 bases match TRBD1. V shed 3 bases and J 3 bases; nucleotides not matched to a gene: 2. This CDR3 spans 12 amino acids. Per the germline V gene, CDR1 is SQVTM and CDR2 is ANQGSEA. The CDR3 coding sequence is TGCAGCGTTGACGCAGGGGGCTACGAGCAGTACTTC. Translated, it gives CSVDAGGYEQYF.

This sequence joins TRBV11-2 and TRBJ2-2; TRBD1 matches at 8 bases. This CDR3 has 16 residues. Germline assignment: CDR1 SGHAT and CDR2 FQNNGV. With 0 bases clipped from V and 5 bases from J, the junction kept 5 bases outside the gene matches. CDR3 residues: CASSLDQGAGTGELFF. For the CDR3, the DNA is TGTGCCAGCAGCTTAGACCAGGGGGCCGGGACCGGGGAGCTGTTTTTT.

The chain is built from TRBV5-1 and TRBJ1-2; TRBD1 is a possible D gene (6 bases). This CDR3 is 15 amino acids long. The germline CDR1 and CDR2 sequences are SGHRS and YFSETQ. Trimming took 0 bases from V and 6 from J, leaving 15 bases between them. CDR3 region: CASSLGGGQEDGYTF. CDR3 coding DNA: TGCGCCAGCAGCTTGGGGGGGGGCCAAGAGGATGGCTACACCTTC.

V usage is TRBV7-8 and J usage is TRBJ1-1; D is uncertain. The CDR3 length is 18 residues. Germline V gene data show CDR1 as SGHVS and CDR2 as FQNEAQ. V lost 2 bases and J 0 bases, leaving 19 bases between the germline ends. CDR3 sequence (DNA): TGTGCCAGCAGCTTAAGGGCCCTAAACCAAAGGATGAACACTGAAGCTTTCTTT. Translating gives CASSLRALNQRMNTEAFF.

The chain recombines TRBV6-1 with TRBJ1-1; no clear D gene. This CDR3 has 14 amino acids. Germline V lookup: CDR1 MNHNS, CDR2 SASEGT. Trimming left V 3 bases short and J 1 base short, with 9 bases between. Here the CDR3 reads CASSEWEENTEAFF. For the CDR3, the DNA is TGTGCCAGCAGTGAGTGGGAGGAGAACACTGAAGCTTTCTTT.

Here the CDR3 reads CSAREARGGTETQYF. The CDR3, as DNA: TGCAGTGCTAGAGAGGCACGCGGGGGGACAGAGACCCAGTACTTC. The chain has TRBV20-1 and TRBJ2-5; the match to TRBD2 covers 8 bases. This CDR3 contains 15 residues. Per the germline V gene, CDR1 is DFQATT and CDR2 is SNEGSKA (reference sequence). Germline trimming cut 0 bases from V and 4 bases from J; bases unmatched to any gene: 7.

This clonotype was seen a few times. The genes are TRBV6-2 or TRBV6-3 and TRBJ2-5; 9 positions agree with TRBD1. J gave up 5 bases and V 6 bases, and 7 bases lay outside the gene matches. The CDR3 has 14 residues. The germline CDR1 and CDR2 sequences are MNHEY and SVGEGT. The DNA for the CDR3 is TGTGCCAGCAGCACAGGGGGCCTTCAGGAGACCCAGTACTTC. Its protein product is CASSTGGLQETQYF.

The rearrangement uses TRBV6-5 and TRBJ1-2; the match to TRBD1 covers 8 bases. This CDR3 has 14 residues. Looked up from germline, CDR1 is MNHEY and CDR2 is SVGAGI. The V and J ends lost 3 bases and 6 bases, in that order; junction bases with no gene match: 6. In DNA, the CDR3 is TGTGCCAGCAGTTATAACCAGGGGGCGCATGGCTACACCTTC. This translates into CASSYNQGAHGYTF.

V usage is TRBV3-1 and J usage is TRBJ1-5; D is possibly TRBD1 (5 bases). V was pared by 2 bases and J by 5 bases, with 13 bases between. The CDR3 totals 15 residues. In germline, CDR1 is LGHDT, CDR2 YNNKEL (reference sequence). In nucleotides, the CDR3 is TGTGCCAGCAGCCAATACGGGACCAGGGATCAGCCCCAGCATTTT. Translation gives CASSQYGTRDQPQHF.

CDR3 bases: TGTGCCAGCAGCGTAGATGGGCAGGACGGCTACACCTTC. Translation gives CASSVDGQDGYTF. The chain couples TRBV9 to TRBJ1-2; D gene uncertain. This CDR3 region has 13 residues. Per germline, CDR1 SGDLS and CDR2 YYNGEE. V shed 0 bases and J shed 8 bases, with 11 bases lying between them.

The rearrangement joins TRBV6-5 to TRBJ2-7; TRBD2 matches 9 bases. Germline CDR1 MNHEY, CDR2 SVGAGI. The CDR3 consists of 17 residues. V gave up 5 bases and J gave up 4 bases; unmatched junction bases: 15. The CDR3 nucleotides read TGTGCCAGCAGTGACACCCCGGGACTAGCCGGGGGGTACGAGCAGTACTTC. Translated, it gives CASSDTPGLAGGYEQYF.

This clonotype has only a few counts. V usage is TRBV5-2 and J usage is TRBJ1-2; the D call TRBD1 from the table was never checked on the DNA. TRBV5-2 is deemed a pseudogene. The CDR3 runs to 13 residues. The CDR3 sequence: CASKPDRVYGYTF. The CDR3 coding sequence is TGTGCCAGCAAACCCGACAGAGTATATGGCTATACCTTC.

Worth noting for this clonotype: A much more abundant neighbour one base away suggests this may be a read error. CDR3 loop: CASSQQANTGELFF. As DNA, the CDR3 is TGTGCCAGCAGCCAACAGGCGAACACCGGGGAGCTGTTTTTT. The chain combines TRBV4-2 with TRBJ2-2; no definite D call. The CDR3 consists of 14 residues. The V end was cut by 2 bases, the J end by 0 bases, with 4 bases between. Per the germline V gene, CDR1 is LGHNA and CDR2 is YNFKEQ.

The V call is TRBV12-3 or TRBV12-4, the J call TRBJ1-2; 7 bases align to TRBD1. This CDR3 is 14 amino acids long. J lost 2 bases, V lost 5 bases, and 5 bases had no gene match. CDR3 loop: CASSAGTDNYGYTF. CDR3 DNA sequence: TGTGCCAGCAGTGCCGGGACAGACAACTATGGCTACACCTTC.

This clonotype was detected a few times. V usage is TRBV5-1 and J usage is TRBJ2-1; 7 bases map to TRBD2. V shed 4 bases and J 4 bases; nucleotides not matched to a gene: 11. Germline V gene lookup returns CDR1 SGHRS and CDR2 YFSETQ. The CDR3 spans 16 residues. CDR3 DNA sequence: TGCGCCAGCAGCCTGGCGAGGGCTAGCGGTTACAATGAGCAGTTCTTC. Translated: CASSLARASGYNEQFF.

This clonotype was found a few times. This chain links TRBV7-2 with TRBJ2-3; D may be TRBD1 (5 bases). This CDR3 has 13 residues. V was cut by 0 bases and J by 12 bases, with 13 bases left in between. CDR1 is SGHTA, CDR2 FQGNSA, per germline. The CDR3 reads CASSLATRGVQYF. The CDR3 bases are TGTGCCAGCAGCTTAGCCACAAGGGGCGTACAGTATTTT.

The chain has TRBV20-1 and TRBJ2-1; 11 nucleotides line up with TRBD2. The junction had 2 bases not matched to a gene; V was cut back by 4 bases and J by 3 bases. Germline CDR1 and CDR2: DFQATT and SNEGSKA (reference sequence). This CDR3 comprises 14 residues. This chain's CDR3 is CSAITSGGYNEQFF. Here the CDR3 DNA reads TGCAGTGCTATAACTAGCGGGGGCTACAATGAGCAGTTCTTC.

The V call is TRBV20-1, the J call TRBJ1-1; D gene ambiguous. Per the germline V gene, CDR1 is DFQATT and CDR2 is SNEGSKA (reference sequence). V was cut by 3 bases and J by 4 bases, with 6 bases left in between. The CDR3 is made up of 11 amino acids. The CDR3 nucleotides are TGCAGTGCTAGTCCCTCCACTGAAGCTTTCTTT. Translating gives CSASPSTEAFF.